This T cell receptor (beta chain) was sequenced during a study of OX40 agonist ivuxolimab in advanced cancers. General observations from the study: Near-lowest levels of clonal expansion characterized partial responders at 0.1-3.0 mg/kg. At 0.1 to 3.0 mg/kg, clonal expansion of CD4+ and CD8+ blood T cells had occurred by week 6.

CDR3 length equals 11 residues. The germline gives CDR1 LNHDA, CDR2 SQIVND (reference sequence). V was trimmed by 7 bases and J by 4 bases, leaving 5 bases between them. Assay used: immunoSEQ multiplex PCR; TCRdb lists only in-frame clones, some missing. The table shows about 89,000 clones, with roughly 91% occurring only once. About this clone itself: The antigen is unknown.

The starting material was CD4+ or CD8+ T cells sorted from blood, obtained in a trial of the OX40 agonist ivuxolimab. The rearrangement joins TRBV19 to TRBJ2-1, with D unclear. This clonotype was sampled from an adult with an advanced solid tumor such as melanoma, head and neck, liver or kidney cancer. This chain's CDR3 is CASTRYNEQFF. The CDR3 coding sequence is TGTGCCAGTACCAGGTACAATGAGCAGTTCTTC. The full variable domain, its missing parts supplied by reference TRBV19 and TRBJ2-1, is DGGITQSPKYLFRKEGQNVTLSCEQNLNHDAMYWYRQDPGQGLRLIYYSQIVNDFQKGDIAEGYSVSREKKESFPLTVTSAQKNPTAFYLCASTRYNEQFFGPGTRLTVL.